The 30 T cell receptor beta chains below all came from one sample that was sequenced in a study. TCRdb processed the 5' RACE reads anew with MiXCR; each CDR3 protein has one entry. Altogether about 46,000 distinct CDR3 sequences are present, 25% to 35% being singletons, with the ten largest covering under 2.5%. Input material: naive CD4+ T cells sorted from blood. Subset described: naive CD4+ T cells, CD4+CD45RA+CD25-. Source of these receptors: a female donor with breast cancer.

A few counts support this clonotype. V and J are TRBV12-3 or TRBV12-4 and TRBJ1-5; 8 bases fit TRBD1. The CDR3 is 15 residues long. V shed 2 bases, J shed 6 bases, and the junction held 6 bases outside the gene matches. CDR3 bases: TGTGCCAGCAGTTTACAGGGGGCGCCTGGTCAGCCCCAGCATTTT. Translated: CASSLQGAPGQPQHF.

This clonotype turned up a few times. The chain recombines TRBV12-3 or TRBV12-4 with TRBJ1-5; D gene ambiguous. This CDR3 spans 14 amino acids. V was shortened by 6 bases and J by 0 bases, with 9 bases between the two germline ends. For the CDR3, the DNA is TGTGCCAGCAGCCGAGACAATAGCAATCAGCCCCAGCATTTT. Its protein is CASSRDNSNQPQHF.

The V and J genes are TRBV4-2 and TRBJ2-5; 10 bases are shared with TRBD1. This CDR3 has 15 residues. Unmatched junction bases numbered 5, after V lost 3 bases and J lost 4 bases. The germline gives CDR1 LGHNA, CDR2 YNFKEQ. CDR3 amino acids: CASSHGTGDGETQYF. CDR3 DNA: TGTGCCAGCAGCCACGGGACAGGGGACGGAGAGACCCAGTACTTC.

J is TRBJ2-3 and V is TRBV4-1; D is ambiguous. Germline V gives CDR1 MGHRA, CDR2 YSYEKL. Trimming removed 2 bases at V and 4 bases at J, with 10 bases between. The CDR3 runs 14 residues. The CDR3 protein is CASSQPPAADTQYF. CDR3 bases: TGCGCCAGCAGCCAACCACCCGCGGCAGATACGCAGTATTTT.

V and J are TRBV12-3 or TRBV12-4 and TRBJ1-1, with D hard to call. Trimming removed 4 bases at V and 3 bases at J, with 15 bases between. The CDR3 contains 15 residues. DNA for the CDR3: TGTGCCAGCAGTTCCCAAGGGATGCGGGACACTGAAGCTTTCTTT. It yields the protein CASSSQGMRDTEAFF.

This clonotype was seen a few times. The V and J genes are TRBV6-2 or TRBV6-3 and TRBJ2-2; 9 bases fit TRBD2. Germline CDR1 and CDR2: MNHEY and SVGEGT. This CDR3 has 19 amino acids. The V gene end was trimmed by 0 bases and the J gene end by 5 bases; junction bases not matched to a gene: 13. DNA of the CDR3: TGTGCCAGCAGTTACTCTGGTGATAGCGGGAGTGTAAAAACCGGGGAGCTGTTTTTT. Translating it yields CASSYSGDSGSVKTGELFF.

This clonotype was found a few times. This chain links TRBV9 with TRBJ2-7; D remains ambiguous. From germline, CDR1 is SGDLS and CDR2 YYNGEE. V dropped 2 bases and J dropped 1 base, with 13 bases sitting between them. The CDR3 totals 15 residues. In DNA form, the CDR3 reads TGTGCCAGCAGCGTTAGTGGAACAGAATCCTACGAGCAGTACTTC. Its protein product is CASSVSGTESYEQYF.

This chain joins TRBV24-1 and TRBJ2-1; D is possibly TRBD2 (6 bases). This CDR3 spans 18 amino acids. Trimming cost V 5 bases and J 6 bases, with 25 bases left between them. The V gene's germline CDR1 is KGHDR and CDR2 SFDVKD. Here the CDR3 DNA reads TGTGCCACCAGTGCAATTGGAGTGGGCGGGGCTCGAGCCAATGAGCAGTTCTTC. Protein product: CATSAIGVGGARANEQFF.

V gene TRBV5-1 combines with J gene TRBJ1-2; 11 bases align to TRBD1. The CDR3 sequence is 19 residues long. V shed 3 bases, J shed 6 bases, and the junction held 19 bases outside the gene matches. Germline assignment: CDR1 SGHRS and CDR2 YFSETQ. The CDR3 spells CASSSQPPGQGDLAHGYTF. In DNA, the CDR3 is TGCGCCAGCAGCTCGCAACCTCCGGGACAGGGGGATCTGGCGCATGGCTACACCTTC.

In its sample, this clonotype was seen a few times. The chain links TRBV7-2 to TRBJ2-1; 7 bases are shared with TRBD2. CDR1 SGHTA and CDR2 FQGNSA come from the germline V gene. This CDR3 spans 14 amino acids. Trimming at V came to 6 bases and at J to 10 bases, leaving 12 bases not matched to a gene. DNA of the CDR3: TGTGCCAGCAGACGGCGGGAGTTGAGCGGAGAGCAGTTCTTC. This codes for CASRRRELSGEQFF. The variable domain in full, completed from reference TRBV7-2 and TRBJ2-1, reads GAGVSQSPSNKVTEKGKDVELRCDPISGHTALYWYRQSLGQGLEFLIYFQGNSAPDKSGLPSDRFSAERTGGSVSTLTIQRTQQEDSAVYLCASRRRELSGEQFFGPGTRLTVL.

This clonotype occurred a few times. The chain links TRBV7-9 to TRBJ1-4; D is perhaps TRBD1 (6 bases). The germline V gene has CDR1 SEHNR and CDR2 FQNEAQ (reference sequence). The CDR3 has 16 amino acids. With 5 bases removed from V and 2 bases from J, the gap between germline ends came to 15 bases. CDR3 residues: CASSRGGGTTNEKLFF. CDR3 coding DNA: TGTGCCAGCAGCCGAGGAGGGGGTACCACTAATGAAAAACTGTTTTTT.

This clonotype was seen more than once but under ten times. V gene TRBV6-2 or TRBV6-3 combines with J gene TRBJ1-5; maybe TRBD1 (5 bases). This CDR3 contains 16 residues. The germline CDR1 and CDR2 sequences are MNHEY and SVGEGT. V lost 7 bases to trimming and J lost 2 bases, with 18 bases between them. The CDR3 reads CASNANRLQGNQPQHF. CDR3 coding DNA: TGTGCCAGCAACGCCAATCGTCTACAGGGCAATCAGCCCCAGCATTTT.

CDR3 residues: CSASRGDLENEQFF. The CDR3 DNA reads TGCAGTGCTAGTAGGGGAGATTTGGAGAATGAGCAGTTCTTC. This chain joins TRBV20-1 and TRBJ2-1, with D possibly being TRBD1 or TRBD2 (5 bases each). Trimming took 3 bases from V and 7 from J, leaving 16 bases between them. This CDR3 contains 14 residues. From germline, CDR1 is DFQATT and CDR2 SNEGSKA (reference sequence).

This clonotype has just a few counts. The chain links TRBV7-9 to TRBJ1-2; the D gene is possibly TRBD1 (5 bases). Germline CDR1 is SEHNR and CDR2 is FQNEAQ (reference sequence). V dropped 5 bases and J dropped 0 bases, with 16 bases sitting between them. This CDR3 comprises 16 residues. The CDR3, as DNA: TGTGCCAGCAGCCGAGGACATGCAGGGCCTAACTATGGCTACACCTTC. This codes for CASSRGHAGPNYGYTF.

This chain uses TRBV12-3 or TRBV12-4 with TRBJ1-1, with 7 bases aligning to TRBD1. V was pared by 4 bases and J by 10 bases, with 12 bases of the junction left unmatched. The CDR3 is made up of 14 amino acids. The CDR3 DNA reads as TGTGCCAGCAGTTCGACAGGGTCCGGGGTAGGAGCTTTCTTT. Translating it yields CASSSTGSGVGAFF.

The CDR3 loop is CASKDRATLDGYTF. In DNA, the CDR3 is TGCGCCAGCAAAGACAGGGCCACTTTGGATGGCTACACCTTC. The chain has TRBV5-1 and TRBJ1-2; 7 nucleotides align to TRBD1. The CDR3 is 14 residues long. V lost 6 bases and J lost 6; bases outside the gene matches: 11. CDR1 SGHRS and CDR2 YFSETQ come from the germline V gene.

This clonotype is judged medium-sized. The chain uses TRBV4-1 and TRBJ2-3; D remains ambiguous. V lost 3 bases and J 3 bases, leaving 7 bases between the germline ends. CDR3 length equals 13 residues. Germline loops: CDR1 MGHRA, CDR2 YSYEKL. CDR3 sequence reads: CASSHPMTDTQYF. CDR3 sequence (DNA): TGCGCCAGCAGCCATCCCATGACAGATACGCAGTATTTT.

A remark on this clonotype: The final CDR3 position lacks the conserved phenylalanine or tryptophan, pointing to a likely read error. The genes are TRBV5-1 and TRBJ1-5, with D possibly TRBD1 on 6 matching bases. Germline assignment: CDR1 SGHRS and CDR2 YFSETQ. This CDR3 contains 14 residues. V was shortened by 5 bases and J by 3 bases, with 12 bases between the two germline ends. Here the CDR3 reads CASSSGQLNQPQHY. CDR3 DNA sequence: TGCGCCAGCAGTTCCGGACAGCTCAATCAGCCCCAGCATTAT.

In its sample, this clonotype was seen a few times. This chain links TRBV10-3 with TRBJ1-3, with D maybe TRBD1 (6 bases). CDR3 length: 16 amino acids. CDR1 and CDR2 from the germline V gene are ENHRY and SYGVKD. The V gene lost 6 bases and the J gene lost 0 bases, with 15 bases spanning the gap. The CDR3 reads CAIRAEDRGSGNTIYF. The CDR3 region has the DNA TGTGCCATCAGGGCGGAGGACAGAGGCTCTGGAAACACCATATATTTT.

V and J are TRBV4-1 and TRBJ2-7; either TRBD1 or TRBD2 may supply D (7 bases each). Germline assignment: CDR1 MGHRA and CDR2 YSYEKL. Trimming took 2 bases from V and 6 from J, leaving 14 bases between them. This CDR3 has 14 residues. CDR3 coding DNA: TGCGCCAGCAGCCAACGAACAGGGGAGGGCGAGCAGTACTTC. It encodes CASSQRTGEGEQYF.

This clonotype has only a few counts. The rearrangement links TRBV27 to TRBJ1-1; D is unclear. This CDR3 has 14 residues. Trimming took 3 bases from V and 4 from J, leaving 12 bases between them. The germline V gene encodes CDR1 MNHEY and CDR2 SMNVEV (reference sequence). CDR3 amino acids: CASSFLSGSTEAFF. As DNA, the CDR3 is TGTGCCAGCAGTTTTCTTTCGGGTAGCACTGAAGCTTTCTTT.

The V gene is TRBV7-2, the J gene TRBJ1-1, with 8 bases that match TRBD1. This CDR3 spans 14 amino acids. V shed 4 bases and J 4 bases; nucleotides not matched to a gene: 5. Per the germline V gene, CDR1 is SGHTA and CDR2 is FQGNSA. The CDR3 DNA reads TGTACCAGCAGCTACGGACAGGGACGCACTGAAGCTTTCTTT. Translation: CTSSYGQGRTEAFF. The full variable domain, rest sourced from reference TRBV7-2 and TRBJ1-1, is GAGVSQSPSNKVTEKGKDVELRCDPISGHTALYWYRQSLGQGLEFLIYFQGNSAPDKSGLPSDRFSAERTGGSVSTLTIQRTQQEDSAVYLCTSSYGQGRTEAFFGQGTRLTVV.

This clonotype was seen only a few times. The chain couples TRBV7-3 to TRBJ2-5; 12 bases agree with TRBD1. The V and J ends lost 5 bases and 5 bases, in that order; junction bases with no gene match: 6. The CDR3 has 15 amino acids. The V gene's germline CDR1 is SGHTA and CDR2 FQGTGA. CDR3 loop: CASSRGQGAGETQYF. CDR3 bases: TGTGCCAGCAGCCGGGGACAGGGGGCTGGGGAGACCCAGTACTTC.

J is TRBJ2-3 and V is TRBV3-1, with 10 bases matching TRBD2. J was trimmed by 7 bases and V by 4 bases; bases with no gene match: 5. The CDR3 length is 14 residues. Germline-derived CDR1 and CDR2 are LGHDT and YNNKEL (reference sequence). CDR3 DNA: TGTGCCAGCAGCCTAGCGGGAGGCGGGAATACGCAGTATTTT. Its protein product is CASSLAGGGNTQYF.

This clonotype was counted only a few times. This sequence joins TRBV5-1 and TRBJ1-2, with 9 nucleotides matching TRBD1. Germline CDR1 and CDR2: SGHRS and YFSETQ. V gave up 0 bases and J gave up 5 bases; unmatched junction bases: 5. The CDR3 loop spans 15 amino acids. This CDR3 is CASSLDTGGAYGYTF. CDR3 sequence (DNA): TGCGCCAGCAGCTTGGATACAGGGGGCGCGTATGGCTACACCTTC. Full variable domain (rest looked up from reference TRBV5-1 and TRBJ1-2): KAGVTQTPRYLIKTRGQQVTLSCSPISGHRSVSWYQQTPGQGLQFLFEYFSETQRNKGNFPGRFSGRQFSNSRSEMNVSTLELGDSALYLCASSLDTGGAYGYTFGSGTRLTVV.

This clonotype was recorded only once. The rearrangement links TRBV7-9 to TRBJ2-7; a possible D gene is TRBD2 (5 bases). The CDR3 is 15 residues long. CDR1 and CDR2 (germline): SEHNR, FQNEAQ (reference sequence). V lost 4 bases, J lost 6 bases, and 19 bases lay in between. This CDR3 reads CASSSLLRPRGEQYF. Written as DNA, the CDR3 is TGTGCCAGCAGCTCCTTACTCAGGCCCCGGGGCGAGCAGTACTTC.

The chain links TRBV7-3 to TRBJ1-1; TRBD1 matches at 8 bases. Losses at the gene ends were 4 bases for V and 2 bases for J; bases not matched to a gene: 3. The germline gives CDR1 SGHTA, CDR2 FQGTGA. This CDR3 spans 14 amino acids. CDR3 coding DNA: TGTGCCAGCAGCTCCGGGACAGGTAACACTGAAGCTTTCTTT. This encodes CASSSGTGNTEAFF.

The chain carries TRBV20-1 and TRBJ1-2; no reliable D call. Trimming pared 4 bases from V and 8 bases from J, leaving 17 bases between. In germline, CDR1 is DFQATT, CDR2 SNEGSKA (reference sequence). The length of the CDR3 is 13 residues. CDR3 protein: CSANINQWEGYTF. The CDR3 DNA reads as TGCAGTGCTAATATAAACCAGTGGGAGGGCTACACCTTC.

This clonotype was observed many times. J is TRBJ2-1 and V is TRBV5-6; 9 positions match TRBD1. Germline trimming cut 3 bases from V and 15 bases from J; bases unmatched to any gene: 4. This CDR3 spans 11 amino acids. The germline V gene has CDR1 SGHDT and CDR2 YYEEEE. CDR3 sequence (DNA): TGTGCCAGCAGCTGGGACAGGGAGGCGTTCTTC. Protein product: CASSWDREAFF.

The V call is TRBV12-3 or TRBV12-4, the J call TRBJ1-5; 7 nucleotides line up with TRBD1. J lost 7 bases, V lost 1 base, and 7 bases had no gene match. The CDR3 consists of 15 residues. CDR3 DNA: TGTGCCAGCAGTTTAGAGCCACAGGGGAGCCAGCCCCAGCATTTT. Translation gives CASSLEPQGSQPQHF.